This TCR beta chain was observed in a study of T cells in Graves' hyperthyroidism and ophthalmopathy. Study-wide background: Peripheral blood collection took place at initial diagnosis, before any treatment.

This clonotype was seen at least ten times. Its antigen is undetermined. The CDR3 length is 13 residues. The ends lost 5 bases at V and 5 bases at J; junction bases unmatched: 7. Germline loops: CDR1 DFQATT, CDR2 SNEGSKA (reference sequence). Overall study findings and caveats: Researchers found most expanded thyroid clonotypes above 0.001 in blood as well.

TCR beta CDR3 regions were amplified from RNA. Carried out on the TCR CDR3, a first-round RT-PCR used the HTBI primer set. TCRdb recomputed calls from the multiplex PCR reads with MiXCR, one row per CDR3 protein. The sample lists a few hundred thousand distinct CDR3 sequences, approximately 16% occurring once. For the diagnoses, clinical symptoms, serum thyroxine and TRAb, thyroid ultrasound and orbital computed tomography were used. This sequence joins TRBV20-1 and TRBJ1-1, with 8 nucleotides matching TRBD1. The sequenced sample consisted of blood. This receptor was identified in a middle-aged woman with Graves' ophthalmopathy. The DNA for the CDR3 is TGCAGTGCTTATTACCGGGACAGGACTGAAGCTTTCTTT. The encoded protein is CSAYYRDRTEAFF.